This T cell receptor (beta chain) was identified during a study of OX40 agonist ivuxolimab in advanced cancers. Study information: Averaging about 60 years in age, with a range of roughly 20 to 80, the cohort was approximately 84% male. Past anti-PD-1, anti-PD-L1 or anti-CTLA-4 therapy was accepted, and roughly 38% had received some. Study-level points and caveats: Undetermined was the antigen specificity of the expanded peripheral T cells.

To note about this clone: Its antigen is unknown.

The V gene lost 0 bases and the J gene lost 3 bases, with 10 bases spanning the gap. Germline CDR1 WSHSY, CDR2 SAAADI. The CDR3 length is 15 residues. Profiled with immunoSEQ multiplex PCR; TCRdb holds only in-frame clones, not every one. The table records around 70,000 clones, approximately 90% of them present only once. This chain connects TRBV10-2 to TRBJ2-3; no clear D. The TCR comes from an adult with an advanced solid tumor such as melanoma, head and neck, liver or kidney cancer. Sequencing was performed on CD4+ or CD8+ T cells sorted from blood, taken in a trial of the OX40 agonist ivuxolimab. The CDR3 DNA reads TGCGCCAGCAGTGAGTCGAACGATGGAACAGATACGCAGTATTTT. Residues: CASSESNDGTDTQYF.